Sequencing of this T cell receptor beta chain was carried out in a study of spatial heterogeneity in lung cancer. As for time point: sample taken at primary tumor resection. TCRdb redid the calling of the 5' RACE reads with MiXCR, one entry per CDR3 protein. The sample includes about 14,000 distinct CDR3 sequences, about 3.2% of them seen just once. This clonotype was seen at least ten times. Its matching antigen is unknown. V lost 6 bases to trimming and J lost 5 bases; unmatched junction nucleotides: 9. CDR3 length: 16 residues. Notes on the study in general: In tumors, expanded intratumoral alpha and beta TCR counts tracked mutation counts.

The chain carries TRBV12-3 or TRBV12-4 and TRBJ2-5; 13 nucleotides match TRBD2. This receptor was identified in a male donor with early-stage non-small cell lung cancer. Sequenced material: lung tumor tissue, taken at surgery. In DNA form, the CDR3 reads TGTGCCAGCAGAAGGACTAGCGGGGGTGCGGGGGAGACCCAGTACTTC. This gives the protein CASRRTSGGAGETQYF.